This T cell receptor beta chain was captured by sequencing in a study of shared clonotypes between healthy human individuals. Study context: Samples came from a couple of female and three male donors aged 18 to 49. Study-level results: Among a few donors, approximately 5.4% of naive CD4 clonotypes were found in common. Generation probability values for non-shared clonotypes were lower than those for clonotypes shared by all four donors.

Free of recent acute infections or vaccinations, the donors were healthy HIV-negative adults. As to this clone: Its antigen is not known.

Germline loops: CDR1 SGDLS, CDR2 YYNGEE. V lost 2 bases to trimming and J lost 4 bases; unmatched junction nucleotides: 5. This CDR3 has 15 residues. The data were produced by immunoSEQ multiplex PCR, yet TCRdb's version contains in-frame clones alone and is incomplete. This sample has some 2,500,000 clones, with 93% found just once. Sequencing used naive CD4+ T cells from PBMCs. Documented subset: CD45RA+ positively selected. The gene calls are TRBV9 and TRBJ2-3; the match to TRBD2 covers 9 bases. This clonotype was obtained from a man younger than 30 in good health. Some clones in this sample may be carry-over from other donors' samples. As DNA, the CDR3 is TGTGCCAGCAGCGTGAGTAGCGGGAGCGCAGATACGCAGTATTTT. Residues: CASSVSSGSADTQYF.